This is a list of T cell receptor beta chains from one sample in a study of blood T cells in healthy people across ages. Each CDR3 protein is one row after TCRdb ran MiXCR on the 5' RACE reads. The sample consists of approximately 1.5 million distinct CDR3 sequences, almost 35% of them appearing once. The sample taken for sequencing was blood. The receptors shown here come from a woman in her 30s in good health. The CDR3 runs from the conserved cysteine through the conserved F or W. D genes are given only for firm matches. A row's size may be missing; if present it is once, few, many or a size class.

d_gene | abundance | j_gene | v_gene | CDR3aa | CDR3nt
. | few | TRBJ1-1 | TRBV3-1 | CASRSTNTEAFF | TGTGCCAGCAGAAGTACTAACACTGAAGCTTTCTTT
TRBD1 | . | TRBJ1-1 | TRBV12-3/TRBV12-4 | CASSLGRQGRYTEAFF | TGTGCCAGCAGTTTAGGGCGACAGGGCCGGTACACTGAAGCTTTCTTT
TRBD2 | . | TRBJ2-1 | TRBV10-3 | CASGTRGDEQFF | TGTGCGTCCGGGACTAGGGGGGATGAGCAGTTCTTC
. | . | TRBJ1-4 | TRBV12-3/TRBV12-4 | CASSTGPTRGEKLFF | TGTGCCAGCAGTACCGGACCCACCAGGGGCGAAAAACTGTTTTTT
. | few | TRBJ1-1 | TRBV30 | CAWSWGPTEAFF | TGTGCCTGGAGCTGGGGACCTACTGAAGCTTTCTTT
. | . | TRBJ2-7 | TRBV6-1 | CASTPRGERTIEQYF | TGTGCCAGCACCCCTAGGGGGGAGCGGACTATCGAGCAGTACTTC
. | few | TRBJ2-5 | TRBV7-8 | CASSAFGEMETQYF | TGTGCCAGCAGCGCTTTTGGGGAAATGGAGACCCAGTACTTC
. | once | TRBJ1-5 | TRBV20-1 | CSARGQGKHSNQPQHF | TGCAGTGCTAGAGGGCAGGGGAAACATAGCAATCAGCCTCAGCATTTT
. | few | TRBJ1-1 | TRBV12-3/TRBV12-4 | CASSLGINMNTEAFF | TGTGCCAGCAGTTTGGGCATAAACATGAACACTGAAGCTTTCTTT
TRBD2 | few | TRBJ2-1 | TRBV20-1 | CSAIRGLGSLDEQFF | TGCAGTGCCATCCGGGGACTAGGAAGCCTGGATGAGCAGTTCTTC
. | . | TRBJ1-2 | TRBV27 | CASSAGTTVNYGYTF | TGTGCCAGCAGTGCCGGGACAACAGTTAACTATGGCTACACCTTC
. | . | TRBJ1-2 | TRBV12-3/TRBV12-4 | CASSSRSTGNYGYTF | TGTGCCAGCAGTTCGCGGTCCACCGGAAACTATGGCTACACCTTC
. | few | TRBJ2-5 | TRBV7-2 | CASSFRTFGTQYF | TGTGCCAGCAGCTTCAGGACTTTTGGGACCCAGTACTTC
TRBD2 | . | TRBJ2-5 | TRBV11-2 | CASSLWTSRVETQYF | TGTGCCAGCAGCCTCTGGACTAGCCGGGTGGAGACCCAGTACTTC
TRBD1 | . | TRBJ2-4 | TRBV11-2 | CASSPGQGKVGSIQYF | TGTGCCAGCAGCCCCGGACAGGGTAAAGTTGGAAGCATTCAGTACTTC
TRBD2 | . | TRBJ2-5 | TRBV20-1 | CSARKGPSGGSKTQYF | TGCAGTGCTAGAAAAGGCCCTAGCGGGGGGTCGAAGACCCAGTACTTC
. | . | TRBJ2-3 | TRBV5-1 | CASSLDQDPHTDTQYF | TGCGCCAGCAGCTTGGATCAGGATCCCCACACAGATACGCAGTATTTT
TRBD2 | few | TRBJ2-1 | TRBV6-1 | CASKASGSSSYNEQFF | TGTGCCAGCAAGGCTAGCGGATCCAGCTCCTACAATGAGCAGTTCTTC
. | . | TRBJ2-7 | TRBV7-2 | CASSFSPSGNEQYF | TGTGCCAGCAGCTTCTCCCCCTCTGGCAACGAGCAGTACTTC
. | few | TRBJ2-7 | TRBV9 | CASSPGSLSAYEQYF | TGTGCCAGCAGTCCGGGGTCTCTATCGGCCTACGAGCAGTACTTC
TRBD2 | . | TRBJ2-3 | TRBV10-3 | CAAGEGPTRKSQYF | TGTGCCGCCGGGGAGGGACCCACAAGGAAGTCGCAGTATTTT
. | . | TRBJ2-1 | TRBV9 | CASNLEPDYNEQFF | TGTGCCAGCAACTTAGAACCCGACTACAATGAGCAGTTCTTC
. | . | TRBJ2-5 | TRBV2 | CASSEREGGGWETQYF | TGTGCCAGCAGTGAAAGAGAAGGAGGGGGCTGGGAGACCCAGTACTTC
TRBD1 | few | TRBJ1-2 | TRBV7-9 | CASRGTDENYGYTF | TGTGCCAGCAGGGGGACAGATGAAAACTATGGCTACACCTTC
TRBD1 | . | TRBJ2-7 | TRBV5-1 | CASSPHAGTGPYEQYF | TGCGCCAGCAGCCCCCATGCGGGGACAGGGCCCTACGAGCAGTACTTC
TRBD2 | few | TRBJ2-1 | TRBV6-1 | CASRGLGGGEQFF | TGTGCCAGCAGGGGTCTGGGGGGAGGGGAGCAGTTCTTC
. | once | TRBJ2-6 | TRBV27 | CATCPVGANVLTF | TGTGCCACCTGCCCGGTTGGGGCCAACGTCCTGACTTTC
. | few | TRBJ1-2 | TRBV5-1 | CASSMGDGEKRGYTF | TGCGCCAGCAGCATGGGGGACGGAGAGAAAAGGGGCTACACCTTC
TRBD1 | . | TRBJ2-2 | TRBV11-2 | CASSAMTGGIGELFF | TGTGCCAGCAGCGCAATGACAGGGGGCATCGGGGAGCTGTTTTTT
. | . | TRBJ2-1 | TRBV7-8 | CASSPPKATGVINEQFF | TGTGCCAGCAGCCCCCCGAAGGCCACGGGCGTTATCAATGAGCAGTTCTTC
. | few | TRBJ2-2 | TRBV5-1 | CASRVNTGELFF | TGCGCCAGCAGGGTGAACACCGGGGAGCTGTTTTTT
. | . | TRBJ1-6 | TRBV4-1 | CASSLHVSGGNNSPLHF | TGCGCCAGCAGCCTCCACGTTTCCGGGGGGAATAATTCACCCCTCCACTTT
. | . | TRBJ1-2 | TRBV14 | CASSPPHRDMSYGYTF | TGTGCCAGCAGCCCCCCTCACCGGGACATGAGCTATGGCTACACCTTC
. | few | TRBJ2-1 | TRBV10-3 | CAISDAPGGSSYNEQFF | TGTGCCATCAGTGATGCCCCGGGTGGAAGCTCCTACAATGAGCAGTTCTTC
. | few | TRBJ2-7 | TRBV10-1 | CASYSSGAGGFCYEQYF | TGCGCCAGCTATTCCTCGGGGGCAGGGGGTTTTTGTTACGAGCAGTACTTC
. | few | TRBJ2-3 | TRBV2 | CASLRGAGRTTDTQYF | TGTGCCAGCCTCAGGGGGGCGGGCCGAACCACAGATACGCAGTATTTT
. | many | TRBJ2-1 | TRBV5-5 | CASTWEGGRGYNEQFF | TGTGCCAGCACCTGGGAGGGGGGGAGAGGATACAATGAGCAGTTCTTC
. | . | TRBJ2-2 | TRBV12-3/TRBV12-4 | CASSPQAGELFF | TGTGCCAGCAGTCCGCAGGCCGGGGAGCTGTTTTTT
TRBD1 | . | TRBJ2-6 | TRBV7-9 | CASSGQGAAGANVLTF | TGTGCCAGCAGCGGACAGGGGGCAGCTGGGGCCAACGTCCTGACTTTC
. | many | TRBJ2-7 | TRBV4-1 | CASGVRESYEQYF | TGCGCCAGCGGGGTCCGGGAATCCTACGAGCAGTACTTC
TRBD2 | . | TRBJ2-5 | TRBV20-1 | CSANPPASGGRETQYF | TGCAGTGCTAACCCGCCGGCTAGCGGGGGGAGGGAGACCCAGTACTTC
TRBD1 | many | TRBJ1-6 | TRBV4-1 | CASSQDEGTGDRPLHF | TGCGCCAGCAGCCAAGATGAGGGGACAGGGGATCGACCCCTCCACTTT
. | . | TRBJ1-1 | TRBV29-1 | CSVIRDTDEAFF | TGCAGCGTGATCCGGGACACGGATGAAGCTTTCTTT
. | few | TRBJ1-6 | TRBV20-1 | CSARPQLGRNSPLHF | TGCAGTGCTAGACCGCAGCTGGGTCGGAATTCACCCCTCCACTTT
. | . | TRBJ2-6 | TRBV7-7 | CASSKPGTTGANVLTF | TGTGCCAGCAGCAAACCAGGGACAACTGGGGCCAACGTCCTGACTTTC
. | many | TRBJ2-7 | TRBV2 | CASSDSLGEQYF | TGTGCCAGCAGTGATAGTCTGGGAGAGCAGTACTTC
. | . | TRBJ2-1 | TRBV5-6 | CASSMTVSSYNEQFF | TGTGCCAGCAGCATGACAGTCAGCTCCTACAATGAGCAGTTCTTC
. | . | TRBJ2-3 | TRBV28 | CASMWVSGGSRGDTQYF | TGTGCCAGCATGTGGGTGTCCGGCGGGAGCAGGGGAGATACGCAGTATTTT
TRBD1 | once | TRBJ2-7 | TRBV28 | CASSETTGSIYEQYF | TGTGCCAGCAGTGAAACGACAGGGTCAATCTACGAGCAGTACTTC